What follows is one T cell receptor (beta chain) and its context. What this receptor recognizes is not known. No base-level quality is on record; no much larger clone is a single base apart. These data are taken from a study of cytomegalovirus exposure and HLA in healthy donors (TCRdb year 2017). In terms of the full investigation: An earlier analysis of approximately 550 of the donors reported 250 to 350 Gb of sequence data and 117 million unique TCR beta sequences from about 179 million T cells. About 280 gigabases of sequencing data and approximately 91 million unique TCR sequences made up an early release that covered 500 to 650 HLA-typed donors. The genetic ancestry cluster associated with self-reported Caucasian donors included around 76% of the 300 to 450 genotyped donors. The study aimed to test whether cataloging public T cell receptors could reveal signatures of past pathogen exposure. The study used immunosequencing to profile the T cell repertoires of 670 or so subjects and linked those repertoires to cytomegalovirus serostatus. Besides the first cohort of around 670 subjects, a separate validation cohort made up of over 95 different subjects was used. To predict cytomegalovirus infection status, the study brought together high-throughput TCR immunosequencing, statistical association of individual TCRs with disease status, and machine learning. A later analysis re-examined previously published TCR beta repertoires from more than 650 donors and added high-resolution HLA genotyping to investigate patterns of TCR occurrence. Rather than using new phenotypic data, the later analysis identified candidate immune exposures from TCR beta sequences and from how often those sequences occurred across donors. To decide whether each TCR beta V gene segment behaved as functional or pseudogenic, an earlier analysis of 587 of the donors relied on high-throughput TCR beta sequencing. Donor age, sex, ethnicity and CMV serostatus were collected together with the repertoire data. In a later genetic analysis, genome-wide SNP genotypes for about three fifths of the 666 donors were used, and that subset was treated as a discovery cohort. Every repertoire in the discovery cohort had been generated on one and the same sequencing platform. Both class I and class II loci were covered by HLA typing, at four-digit resolution. The number of donors typed differed by locus, with 629-630 for A, B, C, DRB1 and DQB1, over 500 for DQA1, approximately 580 for DPA1, and some 450 for DPB1. Four to six DR-DQ haplotypes were handled as single units for association and clustering, since linkage in the cohort was strong. On average, roughly 250,000 unique TCR beta nucleotide sequences were sequenced per donor among 398 genotyped donors of the cohort, with roughly 18% of those sequences being non-productive. Summary of the overall study and its limitations: An association between a missense DCLRE1C variant and V-gene and J-gene trimming of TCR beta chains was found in a later genetic analysis and replicated in an independent cohort. When HLA alleles, especially DR and DQ, strongly co-occurred, attributing TCR associations to individual alleles was difficult. Some IMGT-functional V segments, including TRBV6-2 and TRBV6-3, could not be told apart with the 87-base-pair reads, so those segments were excluded. The cohort was sequenced for TCR beta chains only, and without alpha or paired-chain data the features that could be detected were limited. Broadly in line with IMGT annotations, most TCR beta V segments showed up in productive rearrangements about 87% or about 30% of the time in an earlier analysis of around 550 of the donors. For the cohort, immune exposure information was limited to CMV serostatus. In both the original and validation cohorts, the classifier was reported to diagnose cytomegalovirus status with high specificity and sensitivity. In a later analysis, several top co-occurrence clusters were reported to appear linked to parvovirus B19, influenza, CMV and Epstein-Barr virus. The sequencing pipeline was judged likely to have produced a cluster of highly shared sequence variants as a technical artifact. It was suggested by the authors that the approach could potentially be generalized to other disease states and immunological phenotypes. In a later genetic analysis, fewer N-insertions in productive TCRs were reported among donors in an Asian-associated ancestry cluster than the roughly 640-donor mean. In a later analysis, HLA-associated TCR beta chains showed more clonal expansion and lower generation probabilities than non-associated chains that were equally common. A later analysis associated 15,000 to 20,000 TCR beta sequences with specific HLA alleles at a false discovery rate of 0.05. Most CMV-associated TCR beta chains appeared to be HLA-restricted in a later analysis, and the HLA associations seemed to be driven largely by CMV exposure. In a later analysis, the rate of TCR association differed among HLA loci, with DRB1 alleles having the most associated TCRs and HLA-C alleles having the fewest. A total of around 150 TCR beta chains were listed by the study as associated with cytomegalovirus. A further reported finding was that TCR beta sequences accurately predicted the HLA-A and HLA-B alleles for most subjects in the first cohort. Most TCR sequences were seen in very few donors, while some public TCRs were found in many individuals. In vitro tests confirmed that a few of the cytomegalovirus-associated TCR beta chains recognize cytomegalovirus antigens. Because some donors lacked HLA typing at each locus, the association tests relied only on the typed subset. Presence/absence analyses assumed roughly uniform sequencing depth across donors, an assumption that may not hold. Linkage disequilibrium might explain the correlated functional status among segregating V segments, but an unknown experimental factor could not be ruled out. Because counts were too low, some 17 rarely observed V segments, including chromosome 9 orphons, were excluded from the earlier analysis of a few hundred of the donors.

Libraries came from the immunoSEQ multiplex PCR assay. For the multiplex PCR, a mixture combining 60 forward primers for TCR Vbeta segments and 13 reverse primers for TCR Jbeta segments was used. A multiplex PCR assay on genomic DNA amplified the CDR3 region of rearranged TCR beta genes. Amplified TCR beta libraries were sequenced as 87-base-pair reads on the Illumina HiSeq System. On the study's bioinformatics: Across the 600 to 700 repertoires, a later analysis counted around 80 million unique TCR beta chains, 9.5 million to 12 million of which were shared by at least two donors. To remove PCR and sequencing errors, raw reads were error-corrected and collapsed into unique sequences using a nearest-neighbor algorithm that merged closely related sequences. To assign V, D and J gene segments, CDR3 sequences were aligned to IMGT reference sequences. For a sequence to be retained, a match of at least six nucleotides was required to both a V gene segment and a J gene segment. A rearrangement counted as productive if the CDR3 had no stop codons and remained in frame with V and J, and every other rearrangement counted as non-productive. Following IMGT convention, CDR3 was defined as the stretch from the second conserved V-encoded cysteine up to the conserved J-encoded phenylalanine. In an earlier analysis of more than 550 of the donors, sequences lacking an unambiguous match to a single V gene segment were excluded. In an earlier analysis of several hundred of the donors, a V segment was called functional when productive rearrangements were above 56.7%, and segregating when the standard deviation between donors exceeded 5%. To diagnose cytomegalovirus status from the catalog of TCR beta chain sequences, a statistical classification framework was built. A later analysis assigned V and J genes by comparing TCR nucleotide sequences with IMGT/GENE-DB human TR gene sequences. In a later analysis, CDR3 sequences and most-parsimonious VDJ recombination scenarios were assigned using the TCRdist pipeline. In a later analysis, each TCR beta chain was defined by its CDR3 amino acid sequence together with its V-gene family, and reads without a unique V-gene family were excluded. To address suspected cross-contamination and a sequencing artifact, a later analysis removed approximately 600 highly shared, low-generation-probability nucleotide sequences. A later analysis calculated a clonal expansion index for each public chain from normalized within-repertoire ranks of inferred template counts. In a later analysis, generation probabilities were computed with a VDJ recombination model fitted to out-of-frame rearrangements, and the resulting probabilities were checked against IGoR. In a later analysis, hypergeometric tests were used to score TCR-TCR, TCR-HLA and TCR-CMV co-occurrence, with a repertoire-size bias correction applied to TCR pairs. In a later analysis, false discovery rates were estimated by permuting HLA or CMV assignments 20 times. In a later analysis, co-occurring TCRs were grouped with DBSCAN, and TCRdist sequence similarity was added when clustering was performed within HLA-allele-positive subsets. Co-occurrence clustering excluded repertoires with fewer than 30,000 or more than 120,000 public chains, plus five with anomalous nucleotide sharing. TCRdb stores this immuneACCESS table with in-frame sequences only. Part of the clones is absent; in the studies checked, under half of the shortfall reflects unresolved V genes, and no reason is known for the rest. The V and J calls and clone size come from that table; D and trimming were worked out from the DNA. The sample table lists about 98,000 clones, about 81% of them with a count of one. The top ten clonotypes cover 1.4% of the sample.

The cysteine opens and the phenylalanine closes a CDR3 of 15 amino acids. CDR3 DNA is the only sequence kept; it has 45 bases, read in frame from the first base. Ends trimmed: V by 1 base, J by 9 bases; bases unmatched to a gene: 5. Via the germline V gene, CDR1 is MDHEN and CDR2 SYDVKM. The cohort consisted of 600 or so healthy bone marrow donors. At the time of sampling, all cohort members were nominally healthy, though unrecorded immune exposures were likely present. The donor was CMV seronegative and was included in the group of under 450 seronegative cohort members. Every donor gave a peripheral blood sample, and the peripheral blood mononuclear cells from that sample were used for TCR beta sequencing. The Qiagen DNeasy Blood Extraction Kit was used to extract genomic DNA from the blood cell samples.

Specimen: PBMCs. Rearrangement joined TRBV28 to TRBJ1-6, with 8 middle bases fitting TRBD1. This TCR was recovered from a man between 35 and 55 years old in good health and CMV-seronegative. The sequenced DNA: TGTGCCAGCAGTTTATTGAGGACAGGGTTTTCACCCCTCCACTTT. Translated, it gives CASSLLRTGFSPLHF.